This T cell receptor beta chain appears in the sequencing data of a study of blood T cells in healthy people across ages. This clonotype appeared a few times. The antigen remains undetermined. A second PCR, run for about 7 to 11 cycles, used a sample-barcoded 5' primer plus a J-beta primer mix. A single record per CDR3 protein comes from TCRdb applying MiXCR to the 5' RACE reads. The sample carries 910,000 or so distinct CDR3 sequences, 51% recorded once. The CDR3 covers 14 residues. CDR1 MNHEY and CDR2 SMNVEV come from the germline V gene (reference sequence). Trimming left V 3 bases short and J 4 bases short, with 12 bases between. Study-wide results and limits: Strong correlation linked observed beta diversity and percent naive T cells.

Sequences were obtained from blood. The rearrangement uses TRBV27 and TRBJ1-2; no definite D call. This sequence was found in a woman aged 55-69 years in good health. The CDR3 loop is CASSFRARSYGYTF. In DNA form, the CDR3 reads TGTGCCAGCAGTTTTAGAGCACGTTCCTATGGCTACACCTTC.